This T cell receptor beta chain originates from a study of T cell changes during pregnancy in multiple sclerosis. V lost 1 base to trimming and J lost 8 bases, with 6 bases between them. CDR1 is SGHAT, CDR2 FQNNGV, per germline. The CDR3 length is 12 residues. The assay was immunoSEQ multiplex PCR, and TCRdb's table has in-frame clones only and misses some. The sample carries around 74,000 clones, 88% recorded once. The sequencing used peripheral blood, collected before pregnancy. The receptor's source is a female donor with multiple sclerosis, enrolled in a pregnancy study. V gene TRBV11-2 combines with J gene TRBJ2-1; TRBD2 is a possible D gene (5 bases). The CDR3 region has the DNA TGTGCCAGCAGCTTAGTAGCGTATGAGCAGTTCTTC. Encoded protein: CASSLVAYEQFF.